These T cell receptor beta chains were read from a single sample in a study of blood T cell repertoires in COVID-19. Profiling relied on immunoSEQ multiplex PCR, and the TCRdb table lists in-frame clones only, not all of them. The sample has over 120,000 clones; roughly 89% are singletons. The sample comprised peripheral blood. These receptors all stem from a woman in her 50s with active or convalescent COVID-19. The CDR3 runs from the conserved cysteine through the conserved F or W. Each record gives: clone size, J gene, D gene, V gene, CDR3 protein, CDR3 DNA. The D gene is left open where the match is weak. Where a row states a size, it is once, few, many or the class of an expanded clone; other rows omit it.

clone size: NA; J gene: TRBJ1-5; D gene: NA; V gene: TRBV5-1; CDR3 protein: CASSLAGVDNQPQHF; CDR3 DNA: TGCGCCAGCAGCTTGGCAGGGGTTGACAATCAGCCCCAGCATTTT
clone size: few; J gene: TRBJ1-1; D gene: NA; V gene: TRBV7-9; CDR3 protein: CASQWLTTEAFF; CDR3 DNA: TGTGCCTCACAGTGGCTCACGACTGAAGCTTTCTTT
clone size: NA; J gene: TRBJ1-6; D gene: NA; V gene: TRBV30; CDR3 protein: CAWWGRANSPLHF; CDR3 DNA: TGTGCCTGGTGGGGCAGGGCAAATTCACCCCTCCACTTT
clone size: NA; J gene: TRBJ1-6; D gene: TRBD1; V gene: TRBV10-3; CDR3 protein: CAISESGGQRNSPLHF; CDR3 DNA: TGTGCCATCAGTGAGAGTGGGGGACAGAGAAATTCACCCCTCCACTTT
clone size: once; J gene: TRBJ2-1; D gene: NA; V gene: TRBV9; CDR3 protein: CASSVDRTDNEQFF; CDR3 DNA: TGTGCCAGCAGCGTAGATCGGACTGACAATGAGCAGTTCTTC
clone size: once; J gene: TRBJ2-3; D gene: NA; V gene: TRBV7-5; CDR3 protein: CARSDTPRTSKFNTDTQYF; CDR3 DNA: TGTGCCAGAAGCGATACCCCCAGGACTAGCAAATTCAACACAGATACGCAGTATTTT
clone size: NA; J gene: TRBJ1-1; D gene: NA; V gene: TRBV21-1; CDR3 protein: CASSKGTATEAFF; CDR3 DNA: TGTGCCAGCAGCAAAGGGACAGCTACTGAAGCTTTCTTT
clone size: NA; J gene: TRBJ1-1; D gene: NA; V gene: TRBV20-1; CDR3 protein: CSASRTGGVNTEAFF; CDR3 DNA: TGCAGTGCAAGTCGCACTGGGGGGGTGAACACTGAAGCTTTCTTT
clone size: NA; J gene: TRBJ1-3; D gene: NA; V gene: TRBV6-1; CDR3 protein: CASSDGGFSGNTIYF; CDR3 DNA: TGTGCCAGCAGTGATGGGGGCTTCTCTGGAAACACCATATATTTT
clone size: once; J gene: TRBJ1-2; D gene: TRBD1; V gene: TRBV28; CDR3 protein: CASSLSQGALGYTF; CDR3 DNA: TGTGCCAGCAGTTTATCGCAGGGGGCCTTAGGCTACACCTTC
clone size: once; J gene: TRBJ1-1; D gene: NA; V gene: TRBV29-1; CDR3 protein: CSVGGEGNTEAFF; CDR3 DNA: TGCAGCGTTGGGGGGGAGGGGAACACTGAAGCTTTCTTT
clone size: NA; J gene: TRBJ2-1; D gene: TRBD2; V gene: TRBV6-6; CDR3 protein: CASSPQTIGLASRWSSSYNEQFF; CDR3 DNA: TGTGCCAGCAGTCCACAGACCATTGGACTAGCGAGCCGGTGGAGTAGCTCCTACAATGAGCAGTTCTTC
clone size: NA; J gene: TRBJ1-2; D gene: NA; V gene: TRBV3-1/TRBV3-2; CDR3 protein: CASSQAPSGGAYGYTF; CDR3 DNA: TGTGCCAGCAGCCAAGCCCCCTCGGGGGGGGCCTATGGCTACACCTTC
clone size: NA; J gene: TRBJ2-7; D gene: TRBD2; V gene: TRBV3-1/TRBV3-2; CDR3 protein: CASSQARDYNYEQYF; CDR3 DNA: TGTGCCAGCAGCCAAGCCCGGGACTATAACTACGAGCAGTACTTC
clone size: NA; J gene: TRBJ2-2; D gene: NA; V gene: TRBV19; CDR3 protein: CASSMGPHDGELFF; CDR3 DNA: TGTGCCAGTAGTATGGGCCCCCACGACGGGGAGCTGTTTTTT
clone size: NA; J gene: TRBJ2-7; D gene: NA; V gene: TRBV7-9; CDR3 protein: CASSFTGSYEQYF; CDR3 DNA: TGTGCCAGCAGCTTCACAGGGTCCTACGAGCAGTACTTC
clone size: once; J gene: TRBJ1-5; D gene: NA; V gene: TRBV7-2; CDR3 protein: CASSPLRGTVAGQPQHF; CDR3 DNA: TGTGCCAGCAGCCCTCTTAGGGGGACGGTTGCCGGTCAGCCCCAGCATTTT
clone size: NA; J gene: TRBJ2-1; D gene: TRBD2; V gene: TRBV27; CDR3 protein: CASSFLGGSGAYEQFF; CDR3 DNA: TGTGCCAGCAGTTTTCTAGGCGGGAGTGGGGCATATGAGCAGTTCTTC
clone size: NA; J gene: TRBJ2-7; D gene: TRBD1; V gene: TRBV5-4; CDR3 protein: CASSGFPDRGFYEQYF; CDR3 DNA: TGTGCCAGCAGCGGGTTCCCGGACAGGGGCTTCTACGAGCAGTACTTC
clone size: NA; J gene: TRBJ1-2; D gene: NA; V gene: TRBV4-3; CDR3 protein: CASSQTRTAPNNYGYTF; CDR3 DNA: TGCGCCAGCAGCCAGACAAGGACAGCCCCAAATAACTATGGCTACACCTTC
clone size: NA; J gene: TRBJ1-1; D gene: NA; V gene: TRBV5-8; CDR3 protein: CASSLFDGDTEAFF; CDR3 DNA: TGTGCCAGCAGCCTATTCGACGGGGACACTGAAGCTTTCTTT
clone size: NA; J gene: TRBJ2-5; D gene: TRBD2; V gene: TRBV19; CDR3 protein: CASSVGLAGASYF; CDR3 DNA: TGTGCCAGTAGTGTTGGACTAGCGGGCGCTTCGTACTTC
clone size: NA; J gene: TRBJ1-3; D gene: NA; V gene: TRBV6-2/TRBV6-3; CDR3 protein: CASSAGTTIYF; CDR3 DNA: TGTGCCAGCAGCGCGGGGACCACCATATATTTT
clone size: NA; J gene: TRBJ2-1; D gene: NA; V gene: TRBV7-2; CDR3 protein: CASSLRAEYNEQFF; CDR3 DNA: TGTGCCAGCAGCCTTCGAGCGGAGTACAATGAGCAGTTCTTC
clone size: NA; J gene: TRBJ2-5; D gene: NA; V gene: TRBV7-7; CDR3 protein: CASSPGLAAETQYF; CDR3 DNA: TGTGCTAGCAGCCCCGGACTCGCCGCTGAGACCCAGTACTTC
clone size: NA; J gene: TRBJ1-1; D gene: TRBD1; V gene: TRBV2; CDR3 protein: CASSGQGNTEAFF; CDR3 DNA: TGTGCCAGCAGTGGACAGGGGAACACTGAAGCTTTCTTT
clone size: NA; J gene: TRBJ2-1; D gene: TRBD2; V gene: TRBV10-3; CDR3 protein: CAISDSGGSYNEQFF; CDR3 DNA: TGTGCCATCAGTGACAGCGGGGGCTCCTACAATGAGCAGTTCTTC